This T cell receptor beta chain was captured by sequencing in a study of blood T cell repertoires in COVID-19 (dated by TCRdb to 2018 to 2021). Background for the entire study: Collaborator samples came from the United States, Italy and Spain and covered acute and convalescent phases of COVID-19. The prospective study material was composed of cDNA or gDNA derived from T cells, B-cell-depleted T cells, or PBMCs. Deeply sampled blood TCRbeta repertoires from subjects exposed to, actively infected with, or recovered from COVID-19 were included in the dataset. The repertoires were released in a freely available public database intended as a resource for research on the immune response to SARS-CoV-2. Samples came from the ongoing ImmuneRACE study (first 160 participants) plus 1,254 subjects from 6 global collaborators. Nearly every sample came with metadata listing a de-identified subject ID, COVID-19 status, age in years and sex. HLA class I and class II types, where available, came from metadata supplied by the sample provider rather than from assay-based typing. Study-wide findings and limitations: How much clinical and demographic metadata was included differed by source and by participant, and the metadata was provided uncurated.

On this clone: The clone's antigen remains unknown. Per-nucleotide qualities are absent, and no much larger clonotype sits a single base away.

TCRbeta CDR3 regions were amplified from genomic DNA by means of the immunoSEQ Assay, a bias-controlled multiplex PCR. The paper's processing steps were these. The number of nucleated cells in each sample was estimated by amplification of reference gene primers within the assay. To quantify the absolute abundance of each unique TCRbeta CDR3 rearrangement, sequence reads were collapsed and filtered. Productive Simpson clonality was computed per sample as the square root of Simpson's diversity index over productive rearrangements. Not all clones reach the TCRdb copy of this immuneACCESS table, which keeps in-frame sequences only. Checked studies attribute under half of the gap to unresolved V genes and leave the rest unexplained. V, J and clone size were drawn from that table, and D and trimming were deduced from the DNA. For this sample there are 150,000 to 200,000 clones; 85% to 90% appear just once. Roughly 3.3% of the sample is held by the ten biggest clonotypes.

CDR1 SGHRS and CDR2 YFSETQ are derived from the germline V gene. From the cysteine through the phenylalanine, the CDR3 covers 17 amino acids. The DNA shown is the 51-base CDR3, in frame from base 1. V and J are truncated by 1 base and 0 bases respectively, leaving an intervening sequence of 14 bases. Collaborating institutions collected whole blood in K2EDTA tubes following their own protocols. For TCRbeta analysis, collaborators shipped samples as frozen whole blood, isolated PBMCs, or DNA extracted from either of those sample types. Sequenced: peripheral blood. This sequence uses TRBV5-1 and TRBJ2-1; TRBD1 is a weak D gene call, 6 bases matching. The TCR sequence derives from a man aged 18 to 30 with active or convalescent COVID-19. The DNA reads TGCGCCAGCAGCTTGTATTCGCAGACAGGCTCCTACAATGAGCAGTTCTTC. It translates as CASSLYSQTGSYNEQFF.